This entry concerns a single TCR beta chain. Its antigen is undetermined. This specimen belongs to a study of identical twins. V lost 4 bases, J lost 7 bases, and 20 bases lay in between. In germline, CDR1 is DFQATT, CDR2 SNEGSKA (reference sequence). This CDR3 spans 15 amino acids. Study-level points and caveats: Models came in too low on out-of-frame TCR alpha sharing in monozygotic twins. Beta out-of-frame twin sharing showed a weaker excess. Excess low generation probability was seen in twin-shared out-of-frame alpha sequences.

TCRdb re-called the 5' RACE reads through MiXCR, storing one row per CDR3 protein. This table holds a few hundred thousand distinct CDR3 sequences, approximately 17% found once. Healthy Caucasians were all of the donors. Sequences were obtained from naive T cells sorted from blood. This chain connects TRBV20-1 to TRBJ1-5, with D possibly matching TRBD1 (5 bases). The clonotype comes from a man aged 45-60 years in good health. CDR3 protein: CSATEKIRARQPQHF. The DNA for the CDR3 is TGCAGTGCTACGGAAAAGATCAGGGCTCGGCAGCCCCAGCATTTT.